This T cell receptor beta chain was obtained from a study of blood T cell repertoires in COVID-19. Study context: The United States, Italy and Spain provided the acute and convalescent COVID-19 samples. From T cells, B-cell-depleted T cells, or PBMCs came the material, which was cDNA or gDNA.

V gave up 7 bases and J gave up 4 bases; unmatched junction bases: 8. CDR1 and CDR2 (germline): MNHEY, SVGAGI. The CDR3 runs to 15 residues. Clones were read by immunoSEQ multiplex PCR, and TCRdb kept only the in-frame ones, dropping some. The sample lists approximately 500,000 clones, 80% to 90% occurring once. Seattle patient enrollment occurred during active infection, with longitudinal follow-up thereafter. The sequencing sample was made of peripheral blood. This clonotype was sampled from a man between 18 and 29 years old with COVID-19, enrolled during active disease. The V gene is TRBV6-5, the J gene TRBJ2-3; 10 bases map to TRBD2. The CDR3 here is CASTRTSGAPDTQYF. Here the CDR3 DNA reads TGTGCCAGCACCAGGACTAGCGGAGCCCCAGATACGCAGTATTTT.